The clone carrying this TCR beta chain was detected many times. What it binds is unknown. This record comes from a study of regulatory T cells in long-lasting Graves disease. Overall study results and limits: Preferential use of TRBV28, TRBJ1-2 and TRBJ2-5 was seen in persistent disease.

Libraries of TCR beta came from iRepertoire HTBI primers plus Arm-PCR of CDR3 regions. In TCRdb, the multiplex PCR reads were re-called with MiXCR into one record per CDR3 protein. The sample contains 680,000 or so distinct CDR3 sequences, less than 20% of which appear only once. The V gene's germline CDR1 is SNHLY and CDR2 FYNNEI. V shed 7 bases and J 4 bases; nucleotides not matched to a gene: 2. The CDR3 extends over 13 amino acids. Time point defined: newly diagnosed GD, antithyroid drugs for less than 3 months. PBMC-extracted RNA yielded the TCR library. Diagnosis followed American Thyroid Association guidelines for Graves' disease. These data were likewise used in another study, on T cells in Graves' hyperthyroidism and ophthalmopathy. From that second work: Patients aged 18 to 65 had newly diagnosed hyperthyroidism of under 2 months' duration.

The chain joins TRBV2 to TRBJ2-1, with TRBD2 matching over 9 bases. The sample was peripheral blood mononuclear cells (PBMCs), taken at new diagnosis, from a patient treated with antithyroid drugs. This TCR was sampled from a woman in her 30s with Graves disease. The DNA for the CDR3 is TGTGCCAGCAAGACTAGCGGTTACAATGAGCAGTTCTTC. Amino acids: CASKTSGYNEQFF.